The present T cell receptor (beta chain) was sequenced within a study of regulatory T cells in long-lasting Graves disease. This sample's time point: persistent/refractory GD, antithyroid drugs over 5 years with positive TRAb. The TCR library was made from RNA that had been extracted from PBMCs in TRIzol. From an endocrinology department in Xi'an, China, came the patients. With 6 bases removed from V and 7 bases from J, the gap between germline ends came to 22 bases. The CDR3 has 15 amino acids. Whole-study results and caveats: Persistent Graves' disease cases displayed lower TCR diversity than newly diagnosed ones. Newly diagnosed disease favored TRBV20-1 and TRBJ2-1 over persistent disease.

As concerns this clonotype: What it binds is not known.

The authors built TCR beta libraries using iRepertoire HTBI primers and Arm-PCR of CDR3 regions. TCRdb used MiXCR to reprocess the multiplex PCR reads, holding one entry per CDR3 protein. Altogether roughly 500,000 distinct CDR3 sequences are present, under 25% being singletons, with the ten largest covering 10% to 15%. Material: peripheral blood mononuclear cells (PBMCs), obtained when the disease was refractory, from a patient treated with antithyroid drugs. The genes are TRBV12-3 or TRBV12-4 and TRBJ2-7, with D perhaps being TRBD1 or TRBD2 (5 bases each). The TCR originated in a female donor with Graves disease. CDR3 in DNA: TGTGCCAGCAGCTGGCCGCAGGGCGGTCGGGAAGAGCAGTACTTC. This translates into CASSWPQGGREEQYF.